The 25 T cell receptor beta chains below all came from one sample that was sequenced in a study of post-analysis software for immune sequencing data. Antigens for these TCRs are unknown. Study results and caveats: Relative to controls, patients had five TRBV segments at higher frequency, with TRBV5-6, TRBV5-1 and TRBV20-1 among these.

cDNA libraries for TCR beta contained unique molecular identifiers. One entry per CDR3 protein, called by TCRdb with MiXCR from the PCR reads. The table has hundreds of thousands of distinct CDR3 sequences, approximately 60% seen once. The material sequenced was blood. These receptors originate from a girl aged 2 to 10 with multiple sclerosis.

The J gene is TRBJ2-3, the V gene TRBV20-1; no definite D call. The germline V and J ends were trimmed by 3 bases and 4 bases, with 11 bases remaining between them. CDR3 length: 13 residues. Germline CDR1 reads DFQATT; CDR2 reads SNEGSKA (reference sequence). The CDR3 region has the DNA TGCAGTGCTAGGGTGATAAATTCAGATACGCAGTATTTT. This encodes CSARVINSDTQYF.

The V call is TRBV29-1, the J call TRBJ2-3; a weak D match, TRBD1 (5 bases). V was pared by 5 bases and J by 2 bases, with 11 bases between. Germline-derived CDR1 and CDR2 are SQVTM and ANQGSEA. The CDR3 sequence is 13 residues long. In DNA form, the CDR3 reads TGCAGCGTTAAGCAGGGCTACACAGATACGCAGTATTTT. Its protein is CSVKQGYTDTQYF.

The V and J genes are TRBV29-1 and TRBJ2-5; 8 bases line up with TRBD2. Per germline, CDR1 SQVTM and CDR2 ANQGSEA. The CDR3 loop spans 14 amino acids. V lost 4 bases and J lost 1; bases outside the gene matches: 5. The CDR3 sequence is CSVGFSGGQETQYF. DNA of the CDR3: TGCAGCGTTGGTTTCAGCGGGGGCCAAGAGACCCAGTACTTC.

This chain links TRBV11-2 with TRBJ2-1; 7 nucleotides match TRBD2. The CDR3 consists of 17 residues. V shed 0 bases, J shed 7 bases, and the junction held 12 bases outside the gene matches. CDR1 SGHAT and CDR2 FQNNGV come from the germline V gene. CDR3 sequence reads: CASSLDGSGTPLNEQFF. For the CDR3, the DNA is TGTGCCAGCAGCTTAGATGGGAGCGGGACCCCCTTAAATGAGCAGTTCTTC.

The rearrangement uses TRBV5-1 and TRBJ1-5; TRBD1 might be the D (5 bases). The V gene lost 1 base and the J gene lost 6 bases, with 8 bases spanning the gap. CDR1 and CDR2 from the germline V gene are SGHRS and YFSETQ. CDR3 size: 13 residues. The DNA for the CDR3 is TGCGCCAGCAGCTTGAGGGGCCCTCAGCCCCAGCATTTT. Its protein is CASSLRGPQPQHF.

As for this clonotype: This may be a read error: a much more frequent sequence differs by one nucleotide. The genes are TRBV4-2 and TRBJ1-2; TRBD1 aligns across 7 bases. The CDR3 contains 15 residues. CDR1 and CDR2 (germline): LGHNA, YNFKEQ. CDR3 DNA sequence: TGTGCCAGCAGCCAAGATTTTGATAGACAGGGCGGCTGCACCTTC. As protein: CASSQDFDRQGGCTF.

J is TRBJ1-5 and V is TRBV5-5; D not certain. This CDR3 is built from 15 residues. Germline values: CDR1 SGHKS, CDR2 YYEKEE (reference sequence). Trimming removed 4 bases at V and 1 base at J, with 12 bases between. CDR3: CASSPGAGSNQPQHF. CDR3 DNA sequence: TGTGCCAGCAGCCCGGGAGCCGGAAGCAATCAGCCCCAGCATTTT.

This clonotype was found many times. V and J are TRBV6-6 and TRBJ2-5, with D tentatively TRBD1 or TRBD2 (5 bases each). Germline V lookup: CDR1 MNHNY, CDR2 SVGAGI (reference sequence). Trimming shortened V by 6 bases and J by 3 bases, and 14 bases separated the two germline ends. The length of the CDR3 is 14 residues. The CDR3 sequence: CASSPGTRKETQYF. CDR3 bases: TGTGCCAGCAGCCCCGGGACCCGGAAAGAGACCCAGTACTTC.

The V and J genes are TRBV20-1 and TRBJ2-3, with 8 bases identical to TRBD1. V gave up 7 bases and J gave up 0 bases; unmatched junction bases: 9. CDR1 and CDR2 from the germline V gene are DFQATT and SNEGSKA (reference sequence). This CDR3 spans 15 amino acids. CDR3 loop: CSGTGRRASTDTQYF. CDR3 DNA sequence: TGCAGTGGGACAGGGAGAAGGGCTAGCACAGATACGCAGTATTTT.

CDR3 bases: TGCGCCAGCAGCCAAGAGGGGCTAGCGGTGATCTACAATGAGCAGTTCTTC. Translating gives CASSQEGLAVIYNEQFF. The V call is TRBV4-1, the J call TRBJ2-1; 7 nucleotides match TRBD2. Germline CDR1 is MGHRA and CDR2 is YSYEKL. The CDR3 consists of 17 residues. With V trimmed by 0 bases and J by 3 bases, 8 bases remained unmatched.

This clonotype came up a few times. The chain links TRBV11-2 to TRBJ1-5; D is uncertain. The CDR3 is 14 residues long. Germline loops: CDR1 SGHAT, CDR2 FQNNGV. V dropped 2 bases and J dropped 3 bases, with 8 bases sitting between them. The CDR3 DNA reads as TGTGCCAGCAGCTTAAGCCAGCCCAATCAGCCCCAGCATTTT. It specifies CASSLSQPNQPQHF.

This clonotype appeared a few times. The chain carries TRBV3-1 and TRBJ2-7; the D call may be TRBD1 or TRBD2 (5 bases each). Germline V gives CDR1 LGHDT, CDR2 YNNKEL (reference sequence). The CDR3 loop spans 14 amino acids. Deletions cut 2 bases from V and 0 bases from J, with 8 bases between. The CDR3 reads CASSQWGSSYEQYF. The CDR3 coding sequence is TGTGCCAGCAGCCAATGGGGGAGCTCCTACGAGCAGTACTTC.

This clonotype was counted once. The V call is TRBV3-1, the J call TRBJ2-1; tentatively, D is TRBD2 (7 bases). Germline V gene sequence: CDR1 LGHDT, CDR2 YNNKEL (reference sequence). V gave up 2 bases and J gave up 7 bases, with 15 bases separating them. The CDR3 spans 15 residues. The CDR3 spells CASSQNFGGRNEQFF. CDR3 coding DNA: TGTGCCAGCAGCCAAAACTTCGGGGGGCGGAATGAGCAGTTCTTC.

The gene calls are TRBV6-5 and TRBJ2-2; tentatively, D is TRBD2 (6 bases). This CDR3 is built from 16 residues. Trimming removed 5 bases at V and 0 bases at J, with 13 bases between. Germline CDR1 reads MNHEY; CDR2 reads SVGAGI. CDR3 protein: CASSNPLAPNTGELFF. CDR3 coding DNA: TGTGCCAGCAGTAATCCTCTAGCGCCGAACACCGGGGAGCTGTTTTTT.

This rearrangement joins TRBV29-1 to TRBJ1-1; D gene uncertain. V was trimmed by 4 bases and J by 0 bases, leaving 6 bases between them. CDR3 length equals 12 residues. CDR1 and CDR2 from the germline V gene are SQVTM and ANQGSEA. CDR3 nucleotide sequence: TGCAGCGTTGTGACGGTGAACACTGAAGCTTTCTTT. Its translation: CSVVTVNTEAFF.

The J gene is TRBJ2-5, the V gene TRBV7-2; no definite D call. The J call may be mistaken, given a closer DNA end match to TRBJ2-7. This CDR3 has 15 residues. From germline, CDR1 is SGHTA and CDR2 FQGNSA. The CDR3 DNA reads as TGTGCCAGCAGCTTAGATATGCTGGGCGGCTACGAGCAGTACTTC. Translated, it gives CASSLDMLGGYEQYF.

The chain employs TRBV29-1 and TRBJ2-3, with 8 nucleotides matching TRBD1. The trim removed 4 bases at V and 9 bases at J, leaving 6 bases unmatched. Germline-derived CDR1 and CDR2 are SQVTM and ANQGSEA. This CDR3 comprises 12 residues. CDR3 amino acids: CSVVDRARTQYF. CDR3 coding DNA: TGCAGCGTTGTGGACAGGGCAAGGACGCAGTATTTT.

This clonotype was detected only a few times. The J gene is TRBJ2-1, the V gene TRBV4-3; TRBD1 is a possible D gene (6 bases). Germline assignment: CDR1 LGHNA and CDR2 YSLEER. This CDR3 comprises 15 residues. Trimming removed 4 bases at V and 7 bases at J, with 17 bases between. CDR3 nucleotides: TGCGCCAGCAGCCCGCGGGCTGAACAGGGAAATGAGCAGTTCTTC. This sequence encodes CASSPRAEQGNEQFF.

This sequence joins TRBV6-5 and TRBJ2-7, with a weak D call TRBD1 (6 bases). The V end was cut by 0 bases, the J end by 12 bases, with 12 bases between. This CDR3 region has 12 residues. CDR1 is MNHEY, CDR2 SVGAGI, per germline. The DNA for the CDR3 is TGTGCCAGCAGTTACTCCTGGACAGACCTGTACTTC. Translation gives CASSYSWTDLYF.

This chain uses TRBV12-3 or TRBV12-4 with TRBJ2-1; the match to TRBD2 covers 16 bases. This CDR3 is 17 amino acids long. V was clipped by 7 bases and J by 4 bases; unmatched bases: 7. The DNA of the CDR3 is TGTGCCAGCACCTTAGGGACTAGCGGGGGGGGGTACAATGAGCAGTTCTTC. Translated: CASTLGTSGGGYNEQFF.

As to this clonotype: This may arise from a read error, as a much more abundant clone is one base away. The CDR3 reads CASSCAVWAGGGYNEQFF. CDR3 nucleotide sequence: TGCGCCAGCAGCTGCGCGGTCTGGGCGGGGGGAGGCTACAATGAGCAGTTCTTC. The rearrangement links TRBV4-1 to TRBJ2-1; 8 bases line up with TRBD2. V trimming: 5 bases; J trimming: 3 bases; junction bases outside the gene matches: 15. Germline-derived CDR1 and CDR2 are MGHRA and YSYEKL. This CDR3 is 18 amino acids long.

This clonotype has a handful of counts. The J gene is TRBJ2-7, the V gene TRBV29-1; 13 bases match TRBD2. With the DNA end fitting TRBJ2-5 better, the J assignment may be wrong. The CDR3 consists of 15 residues. Germline V lookup: CDR1 SQVTM, CDR2 ANQGSEA. DNA of the CDR3: TGCAGCGTTGAAAGGACTAGCGGGAGTTTAGAGACCCAGTACTTC. This gives the protein CSVERTSGSLETQYF.

J is TRBJ2-1 and V is TRBV20-1; D not resolved. The CDR3 is 12 amino acids. CDR1 and CDR2 (germline): DFQATT, SNEGSKA (reference sequence). CDR3: CSVLPPLNEQFF. The CDR3 bases are TGCAGCGTACTCCCCCCTCTCAATGAGCAGTTCTTC.

J is TRBJ2-7 and V is TRBV11-2, with a possible D match to TRBD1 (6 bases). The germline V and J ends were trimmed by 5 bases and 4 bases, with 27 bases remaining between them. From germline, CDR1 is SGHAT and CDR2 FQNNGV. There are 18 residues in the CDR3. The CDR3 DNA is TGTGCCAGCAGCGCAACATTAATCAGGGGCCCCACGTCGTACGAGCAGTACTTC. It specifies CASSATLIRGPTSYEQYF.

This chain links TRBV19 with TRBJ2-3; D is undetermined. CDR1 and CDR2 (germline): LNHDA, SQIVND (reference sequence). V lost 3 bases, J lost 2 bases, and 9 bases lay in between. The CDR3 spans 14 residues. CDR3 sequence: CASSIGQTTDTQYF. The DNA of the CDR3 is TGTGCCAGTAGTATTGGGCAGACCACAGATACGCAGTATTTT. The complete variable domain, with remaining parts taken from reference TRBV19 and TRBJ2-3, reads DGGITQSPKYLFRKEGQNVTLSCEQNLNHDAMYWYRQDPGQGLRLIYYSQIVNDFQKGDIAEGYSVSREKKESFPLTVTSAQKNPTAFYLCASSIGQTTDTQYFGPGTRLTVL.